Reported below is one T cell receptor beta chain. Its antigen is still unknown. The ends lost 2 bases at V and 1 base at J; junction bases unmatched: 5. This CDR3 comprises 16 residues. Germline V lookup: CDR1 LNHDA, CDR2 SQIVND (reference sequence). The data are from a study of PD-1 blockade in classical Hodgkin lymphoma. The study, taken as a whole, reports: Complete responders possessed baseline diversity comparable to newly diagnosed patients. The CD4+ diversity rise by C4D1 was clearest in complete responders.

All patients experienced relapse after autologous stem cell transplantation, and brentuximab vedotin exposure was variable. Magnetic negative selection of thawed PBMCs yielded the CD8+ T cells. TCRdb's table, derived via immunoSEQ multiplex PCR, lists solely in-frame clones and lacks some. The sample records about 5,000 clones, approximately 83% being singletons. The source material was CD8+ T cells from blood, sampled at baseline. V usage is TRBV19 and J usage is TRBJ2-5; TRBD2 matches 9 bases. This sequence originates from a human donor with classical Hodgkin lymphoma. This CDR3 reads CASSISGRGGQETQYF. The CDR3 DNA reads TGTGCCAGTAGTATATCGGGGCGGGGGGGCCAAGAGACCCAGTACTTC.